These 18 T cell receptor beta chains originate from one sample sequenced in a study of control samples from healthy donors and cancer patients. Measured with immunoSEQ multiplex PCR; TCRdb has only the in-frame clones, and not every one. The repertoire holds fewer than 200,000 clones, with nearly 96% as singletons. Source material: blood. All receptors come from a woman in her 30s in good health.

The chain uses TRBV28 and TRBJ1-3; no firm D call. CDR3 length: 14 amino acids. V was cut by 5 bases and J by 4 bases, with 12 bases left in between. CDR1 and CDR2 from the germline V gene are MDHEN and SYDVKM. CDR3 DNA sequence: TGTGCCAGCAGTCCGCGGGCTTCCGGAAACACCATATATTTT. Amino acid sequence: CASSPRASGNTIYF.

The V call is TRBV6-2 or TRBV6-3, the J call TRBJ2-7; D is perhaps TRBD1 or TRBD2 (5 bases each). Trimming took off 2 bases at V and 5 bases at J, with 10 bases between the two ends. Germline V gives CDR1 MNHEY, CDR2 SVGEGT. The CDR3 is made up of 13 amino acids. The CDR3 is CASSYPGANEQYF. CDR3 in DNA: TGTGCCAGCAGTTACCCCGGGGCCAACGAGCAGTACTTC.

The chain carries TRBV29-1 and TRBJ2-7, with 10 bases matching TRBD2. The CDR3 has 16 residues. Germline CDR1 reads SQVTM; CDR2 reads ANQGSEA. The V and J ends lost 5 bases and 7 bases, in that order; junction bases with no gene match: 17. The CDR3 spells CSVRDRDVLAGREQYF. CDR3 coding DNA: TGCAGCGTTAGAGACAGGGATGTACTAGCGGGACGGGAGCAGTACTTC.

The V call is TRBV5-1, the J call TRBJ1-1; possibly TRBD1 for D (5 bases). The CDR3 is made up of 17 amino acids. V lost 0 bases, J lost 0 bases, and 15 bases lay in between. Germline CDR1 reads SGHRS; CDR2 reads YFSETQ. The CDR3 DNA reads as TGCGCCAGCAGCTTGGCCCTTGGACAAATACTGAACACTGAAGCTTTCTTT. It codes for CASSLALGQILNTEAFF.

This chain links TRBV18 with TRBJ2-7, with 9 bases identical to TRBD1. The V segment lost 1 base and the J segment 6 bases; nucleotides outside the gene matches: 7. This CDR3 is built from 15 residues. Germline V lookup: CDR1 KGHSH, CDR2 LQKENI. CDR3 coding DNA: TGTGCCAGCTCACCACTTCCGGGACAGGGTGGCGAGCAGTACTTC. This encodes CASSPLPGQGGEQYF.

This rearrangement joins TRBV7-9 to TRBJ1-1, with D unclear. The V gene's germline CDR1 is SEHNR and CDR2 FQNEAQ (reference sequence). Trimming removed 6 bases from V and 0 bases from J, with 8 bases in between. CDR3 length equals 13 residues. Here the CDR3 DNA reads TGTGCCAGCAGGGACTGGGTGAACACTGAAGCTTTCTTT. Its protein is CASRDWVNTEAFF.

The rearrangement links TRBV30 to TRBJ1-5; weak D call: TRBD1 (6 bases). The CDR3 is 15 amino acids. The germline CDR1 and CDR2 sequences are GTSNPN and SVGIG (reference sequence). The V end lost 8 bases, the J end lost 4 bases, and 21 bases lay between the germline ends. As DNA, the CDR3 is TGTGCCGCCAAATCCCGGGACAATGGGAATCAGCCCCAGCATTTT. Its translation: CAAKSRDNGNQPQHF.

The chain couples TRBV29-1 to TRBJ2-1; perhaps TRBD1 as D (6 bases). Trimming cost V 7 bases and J 0 bases, with 16 bases left between them. The CDR3 spans 15 residues. Germline V gives CDR1 SQVTM, CDR2 ANQGSEA. Written as DNA, the CDR3 is TGCAGCGCCGAAAGACCAGGGGTCTCCTACAATGAGCAGTTCTTC. This gives the protein CSAERPGVSYNEQFF.

The chain links TRBV27 to TRBJ2-7, with TRBD1 matching over 9 bases. V was pared by 6 bases and J by 2 bases, with 8 bases of the junction left unmatched. Germline V CDR1 and CDR2: MNHEY, SMNVEV (reference sequence). This CDR3 contains 15 residues. In DNA form, the CDR3 reads TGTGCCAGCAGGAGACGACAGGGGGACACCTACGAGCAGTACTTC. Translation: CASRRRQGDTYEQYF.

In its sample, this clone was seen once. The DNA of the CDR3 is TGTGCCAGCAGCCGCGGCGGCACAGATACGCAGTATTTT. Translation: CASSRGGTDTQYF. The J gene is TRBJ2-3, the V gene TRBV3-1 (or the pseudogene TRBV3-2); D call uncertain. Germline V lookup: CDR1 LGHDT, CDR2 YNNKEL (reference sequence). The CDR3 has 13 residues. The V and J ends lost 4 bases and 1 base respectively, with 6 bases between them.

The rearrangement links TRBV4-1 to TRBJ2-7; a weak D match, TRBD1 (6 bases). Germline V gives CDR1 MGHRA, CDR2 YSYEKL. The CDR3 runs 15 residues. V gave up 4 bases and J gave up 3 bases, with 16 bases separating them. CDR3 in DNA: TGCGCCAGCAGCCCTAAGGGGGTTATGGGCTACGAGCAGTACTTC. Its protein product is CASSPKGVMGYEQYF.

This clone occurred a few times. The chain is built from TRBV7-9 and TRBJ2-5, with 8 bases aligning to TRBD1. The CDR3 is 14 residues long. Germline CDR1 SEHNR, CDR2 FQNEAQ (reference sequence). Trimming took 5 bases from V and 5 from J; bases not matched to a gene: 7. CDR3 bases: TGTGCCAGCAGCGGCAGGGGGCTAGGTGAGACCCAGTACTTC. Translated, it gives CASSGRGLGETQYF.

The chain has TRBV9 and TRBJ2-3, with TRBD2 matching 9 bases. There are 15 residues in the CDR3. CDR1 SGDLS and CDR2 YYNGEE come from the germline V gene. V was pared by 3 bases and J by 1 base, with 3 bases of the junction left unmatched. CDR3 bases: TGTGCCAGCAGCGCCATAGCGGGGGGCACAGATACGCAGTATTTT. It codes for CASSAIAGGTDTQYF.

V usage is TRBV15 and J usage is TRBJ2-3; weak D call: TRBD2 (5 bases). This CDR3 contains 14 residues. V was clipped by 3 bases and J by 0 bases, with 7 bases between them. Germline V CDR1 and CDR2: LNHNV, YYDKDF (reference sequence). The CDR3 protein is CATSRGDSTDTQYF. The DNA of the CDR3 is TGTGCCACCAGCAGGGGAGACAGCACAGATACGCAGTATTTT.

The CDR3 coding sequence is TGTGCCAGTAGTAGACTAGCGGGGGAGGGCACAGATACGCAGTATTTT. Protein sequence: CASSRLAGEGTDTQYF. The V call is TRBV19, the J call TRBJ2-3, with TRBD2 identical over 12 bases. With 4 bases clipped from V and 1 base from J, the junction kept 3 bases outside the gene matches. The CDR3 totals 16 residues. Germline-derived CDR1 and CDR2 are LNHDA and SQIVND (reference sequence).

The chain is built from TRBV6-4 and TRBJ2-3, with D possibly TRBD1 on 5 matching bases. The germline V and J ends were trimmed by 4 bases and 3 bases, with 14 bases remaining between them. The CDR3 runs to 15 residues. Germline assignment: CDR1 MRHNA and CDR2 SNTAGT. The CDR3 DNA sequence: TGTGCCAGCAGTGCAGACCCTTCAGGGACAGATACGCAGTATTTT. Protein: CASSADPSGTDTQYF.

This clone was seen just once. CDR3 DNA: TGTGCCAGCAGCTTGACAGGGGGGTTCTATGGCTACACCTTC. As protein: CASSLTGGFYGYTF. The rearrangement uses TRBV11-2 and TRBJ1-2; 9 positions agree with TRBD1. The V and J ends lost 3 bases and 4 bases, in that order; junction bases with no gene match: 3. The CDR3 is 14 amino acids. CDR1 and CDR2 (germline): SGHAT, FQNNGV.

The rearrangement links TRBV28 to TRBJ2-4; D is ambiguous. The CDR3 runs to 16 residues. The V end lost 4 bases, the J end lost 0 bases, and 13 bases lay between the germline ends. Germline V lookup: CDR1 MDHEN, CDR2 SYDVKM. Written as DNA, the CDR3 is TGTGCCAGCAGTTCGACTCCTCTAAGAGCCAAAAACATTCAGTACTTC. Its translation: CASSSTPLRAKNIQYF.